This T cell receptor beta chain was identified during a study of spatial heterogeneity in lung cancer. Study overall: Beta-chain sequences were consistently detected more often than alpha-chain sequences. Study-level findings and limits: Tracking of tumor mutation counts was seen in expanded intratumoral alpha and beta TCR counts.

TCRdb recomputed calls from the 5' RACE reads with MiXCR, one row per CDR3 protein. The sample yields more than 20,000 distinct CDR3 sequences, 2.8% seen once. At least ten counts were recorded for this clonotype. Its specificity is unknown. Indicated time point: sample taken at primary tumor resection. Whole RNA came from tumor, nontumor lung or frozen PBMC and was sequenced without being sorted. The sequences come from lung tumor tissue, collected at surgery. This TCR came from a male donor with early-stage non-small cell lung cancer.

In DNA form, the CDR3 reads TGCAGTGCTAGAGAAGAGGGACTACAATACAATGAGCAGTTCTTC. Its protein is CSAREEGLQYNEQFF. The chain uses TRBV20-1 and TRBJ2-1; TRBD2 matches 7 bases. The CDR3 has 15 amino acids. Germline trimming cut 0 bases from V and 4 bases from J; bases unmatched to any gene: 6. Germline CDR1 reads DFQATT; CDR2 reads SNEGSKA (reference sequence).